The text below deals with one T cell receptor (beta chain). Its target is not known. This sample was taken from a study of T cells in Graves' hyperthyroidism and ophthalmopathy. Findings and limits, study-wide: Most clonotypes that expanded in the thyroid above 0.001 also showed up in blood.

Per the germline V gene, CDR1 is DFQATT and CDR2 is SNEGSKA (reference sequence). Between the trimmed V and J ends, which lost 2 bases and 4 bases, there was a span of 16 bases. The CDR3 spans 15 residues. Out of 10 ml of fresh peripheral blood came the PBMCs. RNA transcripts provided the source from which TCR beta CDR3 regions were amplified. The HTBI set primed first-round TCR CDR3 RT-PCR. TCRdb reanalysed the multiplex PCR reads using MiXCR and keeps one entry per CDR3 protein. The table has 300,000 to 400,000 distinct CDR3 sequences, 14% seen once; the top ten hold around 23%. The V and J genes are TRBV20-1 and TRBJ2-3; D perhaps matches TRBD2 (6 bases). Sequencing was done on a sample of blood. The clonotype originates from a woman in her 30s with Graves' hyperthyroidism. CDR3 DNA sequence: TGCAGTGCTAGACCCATAGCGGACAAACCAGATACGCAGTATTTT. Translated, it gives CSARPIADKPDTQYF.